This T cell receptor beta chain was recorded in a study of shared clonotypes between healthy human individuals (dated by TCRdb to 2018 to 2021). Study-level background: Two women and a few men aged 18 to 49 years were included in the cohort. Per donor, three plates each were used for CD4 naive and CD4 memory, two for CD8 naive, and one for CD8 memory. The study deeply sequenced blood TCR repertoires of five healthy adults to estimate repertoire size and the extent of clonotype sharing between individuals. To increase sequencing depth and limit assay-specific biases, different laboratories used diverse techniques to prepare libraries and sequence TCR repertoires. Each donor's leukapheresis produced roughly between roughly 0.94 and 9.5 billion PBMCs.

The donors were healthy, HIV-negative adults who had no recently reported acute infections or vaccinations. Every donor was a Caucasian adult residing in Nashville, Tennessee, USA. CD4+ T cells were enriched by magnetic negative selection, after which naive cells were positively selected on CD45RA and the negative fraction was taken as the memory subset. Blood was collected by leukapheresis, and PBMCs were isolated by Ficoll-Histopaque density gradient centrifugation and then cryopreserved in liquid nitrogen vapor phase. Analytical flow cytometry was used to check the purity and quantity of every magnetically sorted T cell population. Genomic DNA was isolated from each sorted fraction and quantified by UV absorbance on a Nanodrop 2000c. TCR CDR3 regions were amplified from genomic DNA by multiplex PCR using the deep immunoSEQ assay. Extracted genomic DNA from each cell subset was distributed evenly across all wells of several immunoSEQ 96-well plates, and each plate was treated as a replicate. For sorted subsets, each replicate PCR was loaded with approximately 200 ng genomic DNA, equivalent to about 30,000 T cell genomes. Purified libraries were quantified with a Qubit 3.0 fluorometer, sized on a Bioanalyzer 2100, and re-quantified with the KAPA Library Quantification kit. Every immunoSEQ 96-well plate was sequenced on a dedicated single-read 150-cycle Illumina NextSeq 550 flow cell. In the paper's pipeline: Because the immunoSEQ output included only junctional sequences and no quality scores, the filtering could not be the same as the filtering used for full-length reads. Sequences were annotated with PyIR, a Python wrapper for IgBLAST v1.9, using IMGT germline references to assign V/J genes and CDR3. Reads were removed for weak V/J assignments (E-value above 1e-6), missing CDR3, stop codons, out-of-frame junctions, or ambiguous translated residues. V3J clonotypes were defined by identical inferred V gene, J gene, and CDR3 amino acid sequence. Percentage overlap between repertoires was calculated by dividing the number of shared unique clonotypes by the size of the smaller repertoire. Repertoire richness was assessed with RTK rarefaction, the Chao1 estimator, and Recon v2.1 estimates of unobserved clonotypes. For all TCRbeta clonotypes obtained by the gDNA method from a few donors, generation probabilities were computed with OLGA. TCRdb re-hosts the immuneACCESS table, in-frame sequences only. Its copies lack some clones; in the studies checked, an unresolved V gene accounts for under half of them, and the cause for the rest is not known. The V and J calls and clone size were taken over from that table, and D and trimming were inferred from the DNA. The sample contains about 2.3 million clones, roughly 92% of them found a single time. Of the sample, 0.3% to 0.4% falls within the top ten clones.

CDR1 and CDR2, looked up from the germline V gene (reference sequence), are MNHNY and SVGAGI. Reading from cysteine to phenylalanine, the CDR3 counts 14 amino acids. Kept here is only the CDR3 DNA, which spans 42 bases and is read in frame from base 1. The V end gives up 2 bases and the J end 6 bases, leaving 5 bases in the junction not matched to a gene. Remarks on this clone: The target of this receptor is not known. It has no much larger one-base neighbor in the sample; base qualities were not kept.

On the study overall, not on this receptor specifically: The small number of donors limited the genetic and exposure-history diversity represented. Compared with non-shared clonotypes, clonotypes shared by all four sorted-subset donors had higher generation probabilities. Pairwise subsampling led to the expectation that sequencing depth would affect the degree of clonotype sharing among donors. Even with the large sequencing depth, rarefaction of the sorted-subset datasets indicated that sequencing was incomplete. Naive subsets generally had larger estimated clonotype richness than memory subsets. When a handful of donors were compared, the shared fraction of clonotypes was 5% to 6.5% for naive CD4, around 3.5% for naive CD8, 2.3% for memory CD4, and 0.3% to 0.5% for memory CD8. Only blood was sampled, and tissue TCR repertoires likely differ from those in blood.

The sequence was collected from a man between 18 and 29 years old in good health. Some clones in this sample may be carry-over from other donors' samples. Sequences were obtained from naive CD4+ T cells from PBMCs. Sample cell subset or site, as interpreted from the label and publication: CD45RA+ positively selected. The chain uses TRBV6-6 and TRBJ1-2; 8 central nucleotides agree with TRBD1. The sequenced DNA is TGTGCCAGCAGTTACAGGCAGGGGGCTCATGGCTACACCTTC. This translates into CASSYRQGAHGYTF.